The 3 T cell receptor beta chains below come from one sample, sequenced in a study of blood T cell repertoires in COVID-19 (TCRdb year 2020). The library was generated by the immunoSEQ multiplex PCR assay. TCRdb re-hosts the immuneACCESS table, in-frame sequences only. Its copies lack some clones; in the studies checked, an unresolved V gene accounts for under half of them, and the cause for the rest is not known. The sample table contains more than 70,000 clones; only one count was recorded for roughly four fifths of them. Jointly, the top ten make up roughly a quarter of the sample. Material for sequencing was peripheral blood. Receptor source: a human donor in a cohort sampled during active COVID-19.

The chain links TRBV11-2 to TRBJ2-1, with D possibly TRBD2 on 5 matching bases. The CDR3 spans 16 residues. CDR1 SGHAT and CDR2 FQNNGV come from the germline V gene. V was cut by 0 bases and J by 4 bases, with 13 bases left in between. CDR3 sequence reads: CASSLDRGQPYNEQFF. CDR3 DNA: TGTGCCAGCAGCTTAGATCGAGGGCAGCCGTACAATGAGCAGTTCTTC.

The V gene is TRBV5-4, the J gene TRBJ2-1; TRBD1 matches 10 bases. The CDR3 consists of 14 residues. Per the germline V gene, CDR1 is SGHNT and CDR2 is YYREEE (reference sequence). V was pared by 5 bases and J by 13 bases, with 12 bases of the junction left unmatched. The CDR3 DNA sequence: TGTGCCAGCAGGCGGACAGGGGGTGACCTACCTCAGTTCTTC. It translates to CASRRTGGDLPQFF.

The chain carries TRBV5-5 and TRBJ2-7; D remains unclear. From germline, CDR1 is SGHKS and CDR2 YYEKEE (reference sequence). With 0 bases removed from V and 3 bases from J, the gap between germline ends came to 10 bases. CDR3 size: 14 residues. CDR3 in amino acids: CASSLGLRNYEQYF. CDR3 sequence (DNA): TGTGCCAGCAGCTTGGGCTTGCGGAACTACGAGCAGTACTTC. The full variable domain, its missing parts supplied by reference TRBV5-5 and TRBJ2-7, is DAGVTQSPTHLIKTRGQQVTLRCSPISGHKSVSWYQQVLGQGPQFIFQYYEKEERGRGNFPDRFSARQFPNYSSELNVNALLLGDSALYLCASSLGLRNYEQYFGPGTRLTVT.